These T cell receptor beta chains were read from a single sample in a study of blood T cell repertoires in COVID-19. Assay: immunoSEQ multiplex PCR; the TCRdb copy retains only in-frame clones and omits some. This table holds 150,000 to 200,000 clones, approximately 91% found once. Sequenced input: PBMCs or T cells enriched from blood (not recorded which). Every receptor here comes from a woman aged 18-29 years who had recovered from COVID-19. CDR3s include the opening cysteine and the closing phenylalanine or tryptophan. D genes are given only for firm matches. Clone size is not always given. Where it is, it says once, few, many or a class for expanded clones.

J gene,D gene,clone size,V gene,CDR3 protein,CDR3 DNA
TRBJ2-3,.,.,TRBV27,CASSSPLDTDTQYF,TGTGCCAGCAGCTCCCCCCTAGACACAGATACGCAGTATTTT
TRBJ1-1,TRBD1,.,TRBV29-1,CSVVPTGGTEAFF,TGCAGCGTTGTCCCGACAGGGGGCACTGAAGCTTTCTTT
TRBJ1-1,.,few,TRBV4-2,CASSQELGGLMNTEAFF,TGTGCCAGCAGCCAAGAGCTTGGGGGCCTCATGAACACTGAAGCTTTCTTT
TRBJ2-1,.,.,TRBV6-1,CASSEWERQRSYNEQFF,TGTGCCAGCAGTGAATGGGAGCGGCAACGCTCCTACAATGAGCAGTTCTTC
TRBJ2-5,TRBD2,.,TRBV7-9,CASSLKAQLRTSAQETQYF,TGTGCCAGCAGCTTAAAAGCCCAACTTAGGACTAGCGCCCAAGAGACCCAGTACTTC
TRBJ2-5,.,.,TRBV12-3/TRBV12-4,CASSFRETQYF,TGTGCCAGCAGTTTTCGAGAGACCCAGTACTTC
TRBJ2-3,.,.,TRBV28,CASSPRAGSSTDTQYF,TGTGCCAGCAGTCCGAGGGCAGGTTCTAGCACAGATACGCAGTATTTT
TRBJ1-2,TRBD1,once,TRBV28,CASSLGQLSSSGYTF,TGTGCCAGCAGTTTGGGACAGCTTAGCTCGAGTGGCTACACCTTC
TRBJ2-5,.,.,TRBV30,CAWTPTGGWETQYF,TGTGCCTGGACCCCGACTGGGGGGTGGGAGACCCAGTACTTC
TRBJ2-1,TRBD2,.,TRBV9,CASSVVERGDNEQFF,TGTGCCAGCAGCGTAGTGGAGCGGGGGGACAATGAGCAGTTCTTC
TRBJ2-1,.,.,TRBV28,CASSTSYNEQFF,TGTGCCAGCAGCACTAGTTACAATGAGCAGTTCTTC
TRBJ1-3,.,.,TRBV3-1/TRBV3-2,CASSHYYSGNTIYF,TGTGCCAGCAGCCATTATTACAGTGGAAACACCATATATTTT
TRBJ1-3,.,.,TRBV28,CASRTDSSGNTIYF,TGTGCCAGCAGGACGGACAGCTCTGGAAACACCATATATTTT
TRBJ2-7,.,.,TRBV21-1,CALDYWTEEQYF,TGTGCCCTCGACTACTGGACGGAAGAGCAGTACTTC
TRBJ2-7,.,.,TRBV27,CASSLAPGGAPYEQYF,TGTGCCAGCAGTTTAGCGCCAGGAGGAGCTCCTTACGAGCAGTACTTC
TRBJ2-3,TRBD2,.,TRBV2,CASSTSGVWTDTQYF,TGTGCCAGCTCGACTAGCGGGGTTTGGACAGATACGCAGTATTTT
TRBJ2-1,TRBD2,.,TRBV6-5,CASSYVLAGGEQFF,TGTGCCAGCAGTTACGTGCTAGCGGGAGGCGAGCAGTTCTTC